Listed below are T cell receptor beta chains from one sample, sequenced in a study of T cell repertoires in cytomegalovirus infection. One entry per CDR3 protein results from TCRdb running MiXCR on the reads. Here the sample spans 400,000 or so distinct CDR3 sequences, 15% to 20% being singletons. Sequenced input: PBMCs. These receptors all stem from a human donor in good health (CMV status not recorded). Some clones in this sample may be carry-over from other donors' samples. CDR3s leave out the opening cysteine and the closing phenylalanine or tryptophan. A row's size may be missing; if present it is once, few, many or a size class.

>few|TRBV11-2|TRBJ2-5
ASSLDPSGRWETQY
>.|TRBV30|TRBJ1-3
AWSVIWVDRSYSGNTIY
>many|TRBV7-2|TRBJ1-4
ASSLLSEKLF
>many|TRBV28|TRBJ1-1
ASSLGGAGGTEAF
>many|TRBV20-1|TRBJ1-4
SSSGTPMGKLF
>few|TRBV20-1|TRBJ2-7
SASRDRGYEQY
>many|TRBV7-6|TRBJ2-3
ASSPDGRGGTDTQY
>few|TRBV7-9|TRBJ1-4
ATTGSTNEKLF
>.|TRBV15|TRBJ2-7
ATSEGSGSSYEQY
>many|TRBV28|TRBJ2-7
ASSSRALTGHEQY
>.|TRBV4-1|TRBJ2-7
ASSQVNDGDYEQY
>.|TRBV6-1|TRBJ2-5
ASSSTGGLAQETQY
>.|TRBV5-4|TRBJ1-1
AGRIRGASSEAF
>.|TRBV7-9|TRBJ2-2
ASSLIPSGRIGGELF
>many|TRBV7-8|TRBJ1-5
ASSLQWDRSNQPQH
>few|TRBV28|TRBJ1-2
ASSPHRMERNYGYT
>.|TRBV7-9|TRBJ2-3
ASSFRGTTDTQY
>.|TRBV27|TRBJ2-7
ASRPGQLYERY
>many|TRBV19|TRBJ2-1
ASSLRDRNEQF
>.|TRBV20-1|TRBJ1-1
SALPGAEAF
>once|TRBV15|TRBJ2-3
ATGGDTQY
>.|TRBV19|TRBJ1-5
ASSIRDLSNQPQH
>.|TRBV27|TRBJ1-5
ASSSQDSNQPQH
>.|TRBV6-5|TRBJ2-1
ASTFGGFNNVRF
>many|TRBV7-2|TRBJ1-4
ASSYRALDEKLF
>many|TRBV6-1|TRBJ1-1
ASSDWTGLNTEAF
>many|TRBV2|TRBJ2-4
ASSGQGKNIQY
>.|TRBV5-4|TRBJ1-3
ASSLWQGGGNTIY
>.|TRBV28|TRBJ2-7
ASSPSAGAHTYEQY
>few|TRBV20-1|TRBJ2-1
SARKVDRGRSNEQF
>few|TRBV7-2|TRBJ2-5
ASSSQGAETQY
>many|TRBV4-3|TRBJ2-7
ASSQQTGSEQY
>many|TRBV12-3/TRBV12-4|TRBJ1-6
ASTRRGVGNSPLH
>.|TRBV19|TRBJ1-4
ASSIPGQGTGNEKLF
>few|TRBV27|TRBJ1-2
ASSPATVFDGYT